The 13 T cell receptor beta chains presented below share a single source sample, sequenced in a study of T cell responses to AZD1222 COVID-19 vaccine. Libraries were prepared by immunoSEQ multiplex PCR; TCRdb keeps only in-frame clonotypes and omits some of them. The repertoire holds about 150,000 clones, with about nine tenths as singletons. Here the sequenced sample was peripheral blood, taken on day 0 of AZD1222 vaccination. Receptors originate from an adult in good health.

V and J are TRBV14 and TRBJ2-7; the D gene is possibly TRBD2 (6 bases). The CDR3 is 14 amino acids. V shed 5 bases and J shed 3 bases, with 14 bases lying between them. Germline lookup yields CDR1 SGHDN and CDR2 FVKESK. The CDR3 sequence is CASSTRLEGYEQYF. CDR3 DNA sequence: TGTGCCAGCAGCACCCGACTAGAAGGCTACGAGCAGTACTTC.

In its sample, this clone was seen once. V usage is TRBV28 and J usage is TRBJ1-2, with 9 bases fitting TRBD1. Germline CDR1 reads MDHEN; CDR2 reads SYDVKM. J gave up 5 bases and V 6 bases, and 4 bases lay outside the gene matches. CDR3 length equals 13 residues. The CDR3 loop is CASSFDRGYGYTF. In DNA form, the CDR3 reads TGTGCCAGCAGCTTCGACAGGGGGTATGGCTACACCTTC.

The V and J genes are TRBV12-3 or TRBV12-4 and TRBJ2-1; D is unresolved. Trimming left V 4 bases short and J 2 bases short, with 6 bases between. The CDR3 is made up of 13 amino acids. CDR3 sequence reads: CASSSGPYNEQFF. CDR3 DNA sequence: TGTGCCAGCAGTTCTGGCCCCTACAATGAGCAGTTCTTC.

The sample holds a few counts of this clone. This CDR3 reads CASSKGLRQDGNSPLHF. CDR3 coding DNA: TGTGCCAGCAGCAAAGGTTTGAGGCAAGACGGGAATTCACCCCTCCACTTT. The rearrangement links TRBV21-1 to TRBJ1-6. TRBV21-1 is described as a pseudogene. This CDR3 spans 17 amino acids.

The table lists this clone with a few counts. The chain employs TRBV28 and TRBJ2-2; D is tentatively TRBD1 or TRBD2 (6 bases each). CDR3 length equals 12 residues. The germline V gene encodes CDR1 MDHEN and CDR2 SYDVKM. The CDR3 loop reads CATRGAAGELFF. CDR3 nucleotides: TGTGCTACGAGGGGGGCCGCCGGGGAGCTGTTTTTT.

The chain carries TRBV29-1 and TRBJ2-5; TRBD1 might be the D (6 bases). This CDR3 has 16 residues. V lost 7 bases, J lost 3 bases, and 24 bases lay in between. Germline CDR1 and CDR2: SQVTM and ANQGSEA. The CDR3: CSARPVSTGGKETQYF. CDR3 DNA: TGCAGCGCCCGACCGGTTTCGACAGGAGGTAAAGAGACCCAGTACTTC.

V usage is TRBV3-1 (or the pseudogene TRBV3-2) and J usage is TRBJ2-5, with 14 positions matching TRBD2. There are 18 residues in the CDR3. The V and J ends lost 0 bases and 5 bases, in that order; junction bases with no gene match: 8. Germline V gene sequence: CDR1 LGHDT, CDR2 YNNKEL (reference sequence). CDR3 loop: CASSQDRLAGGRGETQYF. In nucleotides, the CDR3 is TGTGCCAGCAGCCAAGATAGACTAGCGGGGGGGCGAGGGGAGACCCAGTACTTC.

This CDR3 is CASRRGQSYTISQQETQYF. DNA of the CDR3: TGTGCCAGCCGGAGGGGACAGAGCTACACGATCTCCCAACAAGAGACCCAGTACTTC. This rearrangement joins TRBV21-1 to TRBJ2-5; no check of the table's D call, TRBD1, against the DNA was made. TRBV21-1 corresponds to a pseudogene. This CDR3 has 19 residues.

To note about this clone: This sample also contains other DNA sequences that code for the same CDR3. This rearrangement joins TRBV28 to TRBJ1-3; a weak D match, TRBD1 (5 bases). CDR1 MDHEN and CDR2 SYDVKM come from the germline V gene. The CDR3 covers 15 residues. The V end lost 2 bases, the J end lost 0 bases, and 8 bases lay between the germline ends. The CDR3 reads CASSLGGNSGNTIYF. The CDR3 coding sequence is TGTGCCAGCAGTTTAGGGGGTAACTCTGGAAACACCATATATTTT.

The chain links TRBV6-5 to TRBJ2-2; weak D call: TRBD2 (5 bases). The length of the CDR3 is 14 residues. Germline CDR1 and CDR2: MNHEY and SVGAGI. V lost 6 bases to trimming and J lost 3 bases, with 11 bases between them. CDR3: CASRRAGDTGELFF. The CDR3 region has the DNA TGTGCCAGCAGGAGGGCAGGAGACACCGGGGAGCTGTTTTTT.

This chain links TRBV3-1 (or the pseudogene TRBV3-2) with TRBJ2-1; TRBD2 aligns across 8 bases. J was trimmed by 6 bases and V by 4 bases; bases with no gene match: 8. This CDR3 has 15 residues. Germline CDR1 reads LGHDT; CDR2 reads YNNKEL (reference sequence). The CDR3 DNA sequence: TGTGCCAGCAGCCCCGGGGGGGCCTCCAGCAATGAGCAGTTCTTC. Translating gives CASSPGGASSNEQFF.

V gene TRBV18 combines with J gene TRBJ2-1, with D perhaps assigned TRBD1 or TRBD2 (5 bases each). The germline CDR1 and CDR2 sequences are KGHSH and LQKENI. Trimming left V 3 bases short and J 0 bases short, with 12 bases between. The CDR3 contains 16 residues. In nucleotides, the CDR3 is TGTGCCAGCTCACCCGGGGCGGGCAACTCCTACAATGAGCAGTTCTTC. Its translation: CASSPGAGNSYNEQFF.

The chain couples TRBV5-1 to TRBJ1-4; D is possibly TRBD1 (6 bases). Germline V gives CDR1 SGHRS, CDR2 YFSETQ. Trimming removed 1 base at V and 8 bases at J, with 15 bases between. This CDR3 region has 15 residues. CDR3 residues: CASSLIRGGGEKLFF. The CDR3 DNA follows: TGCGCCAGCAGCTTGATCAGGGGAGGAGGAGAAAAACTGTTTTTT.